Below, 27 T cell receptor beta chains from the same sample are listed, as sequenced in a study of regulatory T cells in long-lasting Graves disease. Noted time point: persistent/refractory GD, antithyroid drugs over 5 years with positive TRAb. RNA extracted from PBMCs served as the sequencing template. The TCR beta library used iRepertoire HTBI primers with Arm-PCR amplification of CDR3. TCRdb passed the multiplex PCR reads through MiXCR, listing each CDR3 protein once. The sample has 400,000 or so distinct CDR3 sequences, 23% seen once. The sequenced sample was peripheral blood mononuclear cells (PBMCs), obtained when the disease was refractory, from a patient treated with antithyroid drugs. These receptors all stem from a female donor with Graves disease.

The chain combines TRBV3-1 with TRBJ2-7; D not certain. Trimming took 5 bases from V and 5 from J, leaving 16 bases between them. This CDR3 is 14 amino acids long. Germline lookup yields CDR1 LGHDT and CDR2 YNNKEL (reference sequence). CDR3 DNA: TGTGCCAGCAGCTCACGGGCATCTACGGACGAGCAGTACTTC. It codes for CASSSRASTDEQYF.

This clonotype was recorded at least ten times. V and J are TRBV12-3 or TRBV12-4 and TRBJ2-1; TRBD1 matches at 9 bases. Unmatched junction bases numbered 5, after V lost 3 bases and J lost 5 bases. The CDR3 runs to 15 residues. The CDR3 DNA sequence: TGTGCCAGCAGTTTCCCGGGACAGGGCGACAATGAGCAGTTCTTC. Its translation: CASSFPGQGDNEQFF.

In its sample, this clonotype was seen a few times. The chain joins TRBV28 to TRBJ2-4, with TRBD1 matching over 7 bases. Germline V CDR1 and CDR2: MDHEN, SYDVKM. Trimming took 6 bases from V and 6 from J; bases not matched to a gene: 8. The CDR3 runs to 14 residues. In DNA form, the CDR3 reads TGTGCCAGCAGAGGGACAGCCTATGGAAACATTCAGTACTTC. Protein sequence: CASRGTAYGNIQYF.

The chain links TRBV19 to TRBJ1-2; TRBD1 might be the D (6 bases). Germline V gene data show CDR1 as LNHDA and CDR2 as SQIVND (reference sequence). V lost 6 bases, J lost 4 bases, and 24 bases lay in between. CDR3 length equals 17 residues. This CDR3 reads CASSPPGAGRAVYGYTF. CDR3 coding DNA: TGTGCCAGTAGCCCGCCGGGGGCGGGACGGGCAGTCTATGGCTACACCTTC.

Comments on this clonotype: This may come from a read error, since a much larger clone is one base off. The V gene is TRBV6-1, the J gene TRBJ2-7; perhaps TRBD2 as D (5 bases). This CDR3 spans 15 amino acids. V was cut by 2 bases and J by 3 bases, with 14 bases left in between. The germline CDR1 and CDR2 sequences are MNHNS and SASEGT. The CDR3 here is CASSERGLSDYEQYF. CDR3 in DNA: TGTGCCAGCAGTGAACGGGGATTAAGCGACTACGAGCAGTACTTC.

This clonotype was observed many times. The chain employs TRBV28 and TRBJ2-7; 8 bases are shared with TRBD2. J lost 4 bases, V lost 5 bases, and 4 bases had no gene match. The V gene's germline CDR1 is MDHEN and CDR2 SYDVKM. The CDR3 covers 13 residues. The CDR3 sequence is CASSGAGVYEQYF. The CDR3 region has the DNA TGTGCCAGCAGTGGAGCGGGAGTGTACGAGCAGTACTTC.

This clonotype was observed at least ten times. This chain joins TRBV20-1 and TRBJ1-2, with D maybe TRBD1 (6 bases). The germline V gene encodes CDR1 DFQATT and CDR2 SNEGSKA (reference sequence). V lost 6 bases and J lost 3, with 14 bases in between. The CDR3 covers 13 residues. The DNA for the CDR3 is TGCAGTGCCAGGAACCAGGGGCACTATGGCTACACCTTC. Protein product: CSARNQGHYGYTF.

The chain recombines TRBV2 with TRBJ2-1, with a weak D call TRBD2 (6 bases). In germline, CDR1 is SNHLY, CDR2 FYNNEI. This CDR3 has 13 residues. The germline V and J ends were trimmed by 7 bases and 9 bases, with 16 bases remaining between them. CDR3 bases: TGTGCCAGCAATACTTTGATGGGGGGTGAGCAGTTCTTC. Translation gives CASNTLMGGEQFF. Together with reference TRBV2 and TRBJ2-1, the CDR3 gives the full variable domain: EPEVTQTPSHQVTQMGQEVILRCVPISNHLYFYWYRQILGQKVEFLVSFYNNEISEKSEIFDDQFSVERPDGSNFTLKIRSTKLEDSAMYFCASNTLMGGEQFFGPGTRLTVL.

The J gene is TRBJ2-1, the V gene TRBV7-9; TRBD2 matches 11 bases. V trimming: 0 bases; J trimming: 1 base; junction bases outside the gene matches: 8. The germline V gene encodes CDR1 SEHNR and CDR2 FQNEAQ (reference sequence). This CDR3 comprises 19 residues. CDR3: CASSLALLAGELSYNEQFF. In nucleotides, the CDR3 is TGTGCCAGCAGCTTAGCTCTACTAGCGGGAGAATTGTCCTACAATGAGCAGTTCTTC.

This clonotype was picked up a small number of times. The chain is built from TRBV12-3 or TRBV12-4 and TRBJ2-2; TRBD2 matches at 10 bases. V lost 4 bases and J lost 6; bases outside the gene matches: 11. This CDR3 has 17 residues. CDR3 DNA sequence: TGTGCCAGCAGTTATAGGAGCGGGAGGGCCGGGGCCGGGGAGCTGTTTTTT. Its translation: CASSYRSGRAGAGELFF.

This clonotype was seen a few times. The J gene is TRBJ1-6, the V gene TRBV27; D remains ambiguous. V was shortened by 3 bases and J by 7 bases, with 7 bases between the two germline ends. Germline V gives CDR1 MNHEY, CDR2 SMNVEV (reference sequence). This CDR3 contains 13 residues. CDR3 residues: CASSFRFNSPLHF. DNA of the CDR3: TGTGCCAGCAGTTTCAGGTTCAATTCACCCCTCCACTTT.

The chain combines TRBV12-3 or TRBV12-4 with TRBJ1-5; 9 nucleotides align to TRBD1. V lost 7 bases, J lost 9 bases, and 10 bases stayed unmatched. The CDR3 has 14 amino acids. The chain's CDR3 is CASKLQGAEGPQHF. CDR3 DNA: TGTGCCAGCAAACTACAGGGGGCGGAAGGGCCCCAGCATTTT.

The CDR3 bases are TGTGCCAGCAGTTTGGACAGGGGGTTCAACGAGCAGTACTTC. This encodes CASSLDRGFNEQYF. The chain combines TRBV6-5 with TRBJ2-7; 10 bases are shared with TRBD1. Germline lookup yields CDR1 MNHEY and CDR2 SVGAGI. CDR3 length: 14 amino acids. V dropped 4 bases and J dropped 5; count of bases not matched to a gene: 5.

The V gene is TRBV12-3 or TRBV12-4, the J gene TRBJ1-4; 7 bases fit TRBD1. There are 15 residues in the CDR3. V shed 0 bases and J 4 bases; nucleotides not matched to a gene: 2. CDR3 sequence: CASSLAGDSNEKLFF. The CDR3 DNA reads TGTGCCAGCAGTTTAGCGGGGGACAGTAATGAAAAACTGTTTTTT.

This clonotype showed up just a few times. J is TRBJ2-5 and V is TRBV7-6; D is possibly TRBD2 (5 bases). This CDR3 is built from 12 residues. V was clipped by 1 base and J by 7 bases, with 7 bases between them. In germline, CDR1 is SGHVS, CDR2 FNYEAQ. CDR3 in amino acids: CASSLEEGTQYF. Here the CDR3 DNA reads TGTGCCAGCAGCTTAGAAGAGGGGACCCAGTACTTC.

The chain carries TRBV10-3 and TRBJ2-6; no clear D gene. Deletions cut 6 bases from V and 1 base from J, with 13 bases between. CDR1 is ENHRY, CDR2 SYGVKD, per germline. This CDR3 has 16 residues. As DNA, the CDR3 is TGTGCCATCAGGGAAGGGTTGAGATCTGGGGCCAACGTCCTGACTTTC. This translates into CAIREGLRSGANVLTF.

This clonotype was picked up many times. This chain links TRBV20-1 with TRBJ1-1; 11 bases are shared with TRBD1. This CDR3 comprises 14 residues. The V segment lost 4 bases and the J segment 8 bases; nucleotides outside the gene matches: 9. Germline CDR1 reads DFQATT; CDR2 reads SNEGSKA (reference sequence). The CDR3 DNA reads TGCAGTGCTAAGGGGACAGGGGGACCCACCGAAGCTTTCTTT. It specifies CSAKGTGGPTEAFF.

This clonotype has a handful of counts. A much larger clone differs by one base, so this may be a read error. CDR3 sequence (DNA): TGTGCCAGCAAAAAAGGACTAGCATCCGGAGAGACCCAGTACTTC. Translated, it gives CASKKGLASGETQYF. This chain connects TRBV2 to TRBJ2-5; 8 bases agree with TRBD2. Trimming removed 7 bases from V and 4 bases from J; junction bases left unmatched: 11. This CDR3 spans 15 amino acids. CDR1 and CDR2 (germline): SNHLY, FYNNEI.

The CDR3, as DNA: TGTGCCAGCCGGCCTTCAGGTTACGACGAGCAGTACTTC. It is translated as CASRPSGYDEQYF. V usage is TRBV6-1 and J usage is TRBJ2-7; no reliable D call. Trimming took off 8 bases at V and 5 bases at J, with 16 bases between the two ends. The germline V gene has CDR1 MNHNS and CDR2 SASEGT. CDR3 length: 13 residues.

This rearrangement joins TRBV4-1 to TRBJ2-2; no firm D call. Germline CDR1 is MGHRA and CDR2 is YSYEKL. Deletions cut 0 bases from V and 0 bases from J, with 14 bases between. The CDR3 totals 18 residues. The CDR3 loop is CASSQDSLQNANTGELFF. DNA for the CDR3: TGCGCCAGCAGCCAAGATAGTTTGCAGAACGCGAACACCGGGGAGCTGTTTTTT.

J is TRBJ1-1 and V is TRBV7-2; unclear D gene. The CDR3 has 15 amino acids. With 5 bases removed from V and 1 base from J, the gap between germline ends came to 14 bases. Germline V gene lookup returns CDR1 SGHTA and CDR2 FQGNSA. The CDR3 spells CASSPRTGKNTEAFF. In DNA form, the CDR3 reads TGTGCCAGCAGCCCGCGGACGGGGAAGAACACTGAAGCTTTCTTT. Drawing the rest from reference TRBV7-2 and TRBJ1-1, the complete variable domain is GAGVSQSPSNKVTEKGKDVELRCDPISGHTALYWYRQSLGQGLEFLIYFQGNSAPDKSGLPSDRFSAERTGGSVSTLTIQRTQQEDSAVYLCASSPRTGKNTEAFFGQGTRLTVV.

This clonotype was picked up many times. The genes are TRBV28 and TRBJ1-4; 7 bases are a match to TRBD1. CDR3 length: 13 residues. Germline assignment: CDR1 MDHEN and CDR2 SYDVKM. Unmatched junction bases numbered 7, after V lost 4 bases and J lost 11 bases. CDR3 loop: CASSSGQVRKLFF. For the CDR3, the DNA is TGTGCCAGCAGTTCCGGACAGGTGCGGAAACTGTTTTTT.

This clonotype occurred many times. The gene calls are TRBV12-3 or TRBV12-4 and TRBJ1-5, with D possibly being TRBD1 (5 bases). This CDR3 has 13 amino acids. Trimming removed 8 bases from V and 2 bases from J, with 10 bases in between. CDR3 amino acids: CASGRGGNQPQHF. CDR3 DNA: TGTGCCAGCGGGAGGGGTGGCAATCAGCCCCAGCATTTT.

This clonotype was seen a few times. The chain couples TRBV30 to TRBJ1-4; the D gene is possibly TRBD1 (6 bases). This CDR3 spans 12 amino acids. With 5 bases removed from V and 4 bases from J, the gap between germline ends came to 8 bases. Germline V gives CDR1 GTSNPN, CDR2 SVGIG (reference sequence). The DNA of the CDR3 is TGTGCCTGGGGACAGCGTAATGAAAAACTGTTTTTT. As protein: CAWGQRNEKLFF.

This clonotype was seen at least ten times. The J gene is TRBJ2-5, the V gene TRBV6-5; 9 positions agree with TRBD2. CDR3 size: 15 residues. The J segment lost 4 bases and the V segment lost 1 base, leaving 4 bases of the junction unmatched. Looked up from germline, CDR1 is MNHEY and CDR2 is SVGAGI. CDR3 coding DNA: TGTGCCAGCAGTTACTTCGGGCGGGAGGGAGAGACCCAGTACTTC. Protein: CASSYFGREGETQYF.

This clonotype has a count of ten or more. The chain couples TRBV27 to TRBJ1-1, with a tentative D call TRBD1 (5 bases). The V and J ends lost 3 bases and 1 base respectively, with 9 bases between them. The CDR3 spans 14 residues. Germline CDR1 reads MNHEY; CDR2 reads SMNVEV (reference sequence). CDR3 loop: CASSFGTPNTEAFF. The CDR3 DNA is TGTGCCAGCAGTTTCGGGACTCCGAACACTGAAGCTTTCTTT.

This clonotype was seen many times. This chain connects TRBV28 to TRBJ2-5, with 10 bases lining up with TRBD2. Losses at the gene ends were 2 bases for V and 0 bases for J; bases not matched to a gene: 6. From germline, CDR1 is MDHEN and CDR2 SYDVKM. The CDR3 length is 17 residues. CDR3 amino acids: CASSLGRTSGYQETQYF. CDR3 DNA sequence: TGTGCCAGCAGTTTAGGGAGGACTAGCGGCTACCAAGAGACCCAGTACTTC.